What follows are 3 T cell receptor beta chains derived from one specimen sequenced in a study of T cell responses to AZD1222 COVID-19 vaccine. The method was immunoSEQ multiplex PCR; TCRdb's version includes in-frame clones alone and lacks a portion of them. The repertoire holds some 140,000 clones, approximately 93% seen once, with about 3.1% in the top ten. Sequencing used peripheral blood, obtained on day 0 of AZD1222 vaccination. All receptors derive from an adult in good health.

The V call is TRBV2, the J call TRBJ2-1; 7 nucleotides agree with TRBD1. Germline V gives CDR1 SNHLY, CDR2 FYNNEI. The CDR3 loop spans 11 amino acids. Unmatched junction bases numbered 0, after V lost 5 bases and J lost 8 bases. CDR3 in amino acids: CASSTGDEQFF. In nucleotides, the CDR3 is TGTGCCAGCAGTACAGGGGATGAGCAGTTCTTC.

The chain is built from TRBV18 and TRBJ1-3, with 9 bases lining up with TRBD1. The V and J ends lost 3 bases and 0 bases, in that order; junction bases with no gene match: 6. Germline V gene lookup returns CDR1 KGHSH and CDR2 LQKENI. There are 17 residues in the CDR3. CDR3 sequence (DNA): TGTGCCAGCTCACCGCCCGGGACAGGGTTCTCTGGAAACACCATATATTTT. This codes for CASSPPGTGFSGNTIYF.

The V gene is TRBV4-2, the J gene TRBJ1-5; TRBD1 matches at 7 bases. V gave up 1 base and J gave up 6 bases; unmatched junction bases: 6. The CDR3 has 15 residues. Germline CDR1 and CDR2: LGHNA and YNFKEQ. The CDR3 is CASSQGRQGGQPQHF. In nucleotides, the CDR3 is TGTGCCAGCAGCCAAGGAAGACAGGGCGGTCAGCCCCAGCATTTT.